One and the same sample provided the 25 T cell receptor beta chains below, sequenced in a study of cytomegalovirus exposure and HLA in healthy donors. Use of 60 Vbeta and 13 Jbeta primers characterized the PCR. Using immunoSEQ multiplex PCR, the repertoire was profiled, and TCRdb retains in-frame clones only, with some absent. The sample holds around 52,000 clones. Sequencing was done on a sample of PBMCs. These receptors were taken from a woman aged 45-65 years in good health and CMV-seropositive.

The V gene is TRBV19, the J gene TRBJ2-3; D is possibly TRBD2 (5 bases). In germline, CDR1 is LNHDA, CDR2 SQIVND (reference sequence). There are 13 residues in the CDR3. Trimming took 4 bases from V and 6 from J, leaving 11 bases between them. The CDR3 DNA reads TGTGCCAGTAGTACTTCGGGGTCCGATACGCAGTATTTT. Protein: CASSTSGSDTQYF. The variable domain in full, with the rest retrieved from reference TRBV19 and TRBJ2-3, is DGGITQSPKYLFRKEGQNVTLSCEQNLNHDAMYWYRQDPGQGLRLIYYSQIVNDFQKGDIAEGYSVSREKKESFPLTVTSAQKNPTAFYLCASSTSGSDTQYFGPGTRLTVL.

The chain uses TRBV2 and TRBJ2-5; D unclear. Germline V CDR1 and CDR2: SNHLY, FYNNEI. V gave up 8 bases and J gave up 5 bases, with 9 bases separating them. This CDR3 contains 11 residues. The CDR3 bases are TGTGCCAGCGGAGTAATTGAGACCCAGTACTTC. Its protein is CASGVIETQYF. Together with reference TRBV2 and TRBJ2-5, the CDR3 gives the full variable domain: EPEVTQTPSHQVTQMGQEVILRCVPISNHLYFYWYRQILGQKVEFLVSFYNNEISEKSEIFDDQFSVERPDGSNFTLKIRSTKLEDSAMYFCASGVIETQYFGPGTRLLVL.

The chain combines TRBV9 with TRBJ2-1, with TRBD2 matching over 13 bases. The CDR3 has 17 amino acids. Losses at the gene ends were 0 bases for V and 5 bases for J; bases not matched to a gene: 5. CDR1 is SGDLS, CDR2 YYNGEE, per germline. The CDR3 reads CASSVATGTSGDNEQFF. CDR3 coding DNA: TGTGCCAGCAGCGTAGCTACGGGGACTAGCGGGGACAATGAGCAGTTCTTC.

This chain links TRBV29-1 with TRBJ1-1, with unresolved D. Trimming removed 7 bases from V and 4 bases from J, with 13 bases in between. Per germline, CDR1 SQVTM and CDR2 ANQGSEA. The length of the CDR3 is 12 residues. The CDR3 nucleotides read TGCAGCGGTTCGGCGGGTCTCACTGAAGCTTTCTTT. This translates into CSGSAGLTEAFF.

The chain employs TRBV6-5 and TRBJ2-1, with D possibly matching TRBD1 (7 bases). V lost 8 bases and J 9 bases, leaving 23 bases between the germline ends. Germline CDR1 is MNHEY and CDR2 is SVGAGI. The CDR3 runs to 15 residues. As DNA, the CDR3 is TGTGCCAGCGGAGGGCGACAGGGCACGAATAGTGAGCAGTTCTTC. Its translation: CASGGRQGTNSEQFF.

On this clone: The CDR3 carries no conserved terminal phenylalanine or tryptophan, so it likely arises from a read error. The V call is TRBV5-4, the J call TRBJ1-1, with D maybe TRBD1 (5 bases). There are 16 residues in the CDR3. Deletions cut 5 bases from V and 0 bases from J, with 17 bases between. In germline, CDR1 is SGHNT, CDR2 YYREEE (reference sequence). The CDR3 loop reads CASSMGGNRMNTEAFL. The CDR3 DNA is TGTGCCAGCAGTATGGGGGGGAACCGAATGAACACTGAAGCTTTCCTT.

The rearrangement uses TRBV18 and TRBJ2-3, with D unclear. Between the trimmed V and J ends, which lost 3 bases and 6 bases, there was a span of 10 bases. The CDR3 spans 13 residues. Germline V lookup: CDR1 KGHSH, CDR2 LQKENI. The CDR3 sequence: CASSPPGWDTQYF. The CDR3 DNA is TGTGCCAGCTCACCCCCCGGGTGGGATACGCAGTATTTT.

The chain has TRBV10-3 and TRBJ2-4; TRBD2 is a possible D gene (6 bases). The CDR3 loop spans 19 amino acids. Trimming left V 3 bases short and J 0 bases short, with 21 bases between. The V gene's germline CDR1 is ENHRY and CDR2 SYGVKD. The CDR3 DNA is TGTGCCATCAGTGAAGGGCCCCACCGGGAGAGGGGAGCCAAAAACATTCAGTACTTC. It encodes CAISEGPHRERGAKNIQYF.

This CDR3 reads CAWMVTNSGNTIYF. Here the CDR3 DNA reads TGTGCCTGGATGGTGACAAACTCTGGAAACACCATATATTTT. The chain carries TRBV30 and TRBJ1-3; D not certain. CDR3 length: 14 residues. The V end lost 4 bases, the J end lost 0 bases, and 10 bases lay between the germline ends. CDR1 and CDR2 from the germline V gene are GTSNPN and SVGIG (reference sequence).

The CDR3 DNA sequence: TGTGCCAGCAGCTTAGGGGGGGTGGGAGGTCAGCCCCAGCATTTT. Translated, it gives CASSLGGVGGQPQHF. V is TRBV28 and J is TRBJ1-5; TRBD1 is a possible D gene (6 bases). The germline V and J ends were trimmed by 6 bases and 6 bases, with 18 bases remaining between them. The CDR3 has 15 amino acids. CDR1 and CDR2 (germline): MDHEN, SYDVKM. The whole variable domain, filled in from reference TRBV28 and TRBJ1-5, reads DVKVTQSSRYLVKRTGEKVFLECVQDMDHENMFWYRQDPGLGLRLIYFSYDVKMKEKGDIPEGYSVSREKKERFSLILESASTNQTSMYLCASSLGGVGGQPQHFGDGTRLSIL.

The V and J genes are TRBV4-2 and TRBJ2-1, with D possibly TRBD1 on 6 matching bases. The germline V gene encodes CDR1 LGHNA and CDR2 YNFKEQ. CDR3 length: 13 residues. V lost 4 bases, J lost 7 bases, and 11 bases lay in between. The CDR3 bases are TGTGCCAGCAGCCCTGTACAGGGAAATGAGCAGTTCTTC. Amino acids: CASSPVQGNEQFF.

The chain employs TRBV5-3 and TRBJ1-5; D gene unclear. TRBV5-3 is an open reading frame, and its role is uncertain. The CDR3 contains 17 residues. V gave up 0 bases and J gave up 7 bases, with 20 bases separating them. CDR3 coding DNA: TGTGCCAGAAGCTTGGGGCTCCAGCGACGTCCTGGGCAGCCCCAGCATTTT. Its translation is CARSLGLQRRPGQPQHF.

The chain couples TRBV6-1 to TRBJ2-7, with a weak D call TRBD2 (7 bases). The germline gives CDR1 MNHNS, CDR2 SASEGT. The V end lost 3 bases, the J end lost 1 base, and 16 bases lay between the germline ends. The CDR3 is 16 residues long. As DNA, the CDR3 is TGTGCCAGCAGTGATAGGGGGGGTAGCGGATCCTACGAGCAGTACTTC. It specifies CASSDRGGSGSYEQYF.

V usage is TRBV18 and J usage is TRBJ2-7; 9 bases are a match to TRBD1. CDR3 length: 13 amino acids. Germline V gene lookup returns CDR1 KGHSH and CDR2 LQKENI. The V gene end was trimmed by 3 bases and the J gene end by 5 bases; junction bases not matched to a gene: 2. The CDR3 DNA is TGTGCCAGCTCACCGGGACAGGGTGACGAGCAGTACTTC. Encoded protein: CASSPGQGDEQYF.

The rearrangement uses TRBV5-1 and TRBJ2-4, with a tentative D call TRBD2 (5 bases). Germline lookup yields CDR1 SGHRS and CDR2 YFSETQ. This CDR3 contains 15 residues. V was shortened by 0 bases and J by 3 bases, with 10 bases between the two germline ends. The CDR3 DNA follows: TGCGCCAGCAGCTTGGCGGGGATCGACAAAAACATTCAGTACTTC. It yields the protein CASSLAGIDKNIQYF.

The CDR3 bases are TGTGCCAGCTCACCCGGACTACTCGACTACGAGCAGTACTTC. Protein: CASSPGLLDYEQYF. The gene calls are TRBV18 and TRBJ2-5; D might be TRBD2 (6 bases). The J call may be faulty, since TRBJ2-7 better matches the DNA end. The germline V gene encodes CDR1 KGHSH and CDR2 LQKENI. This CDR3 comprises 14 residues.

V usage is TRBV12-5 and J usage is TRBJ2-1, with TRBD1 matching 9 bases. This CDR3 region has 14 residues. The V and J ends lost 7 bases and 9 bases, in that order; junction bases with no gene match: 10. Germline V gene data show CDR1 as LGHNT and CDR2 as FRNRAP. In nucleotides, the CDR3 is TGTGCTAGTGCCCTGGACAGGGGAATGGGTGAGCAGTTCTTC. Protein: CASALDRGMGEQFF. Combining the CDR3 with reference TRBV12-5 and TRBJ2-1 gives the whole variable domain DARVTQTPRHKVTEMGQEVTMRCQPILGHNTVFWYRQTMMQGLELLAYFRNRAPLDDSGMPKDRFSAEMPDATLATLKIQPSEPRDSAVYFCASALDRGMGEQFFGPGTRLTVL.

This chain uses TRBV28 with TRBJ1-2; 7 bases fit TRBD1. The CDR3 has 15 amino acids. V was clipped by 4 bases and J by 0 bases; unmatched bases: 5. The germline CDR1 and CDR2 sequences are MDHEN and SYDVKM. The CDR3 is CASSSPGQANYGYTF. The CDR3 DNA reads TGTGCCAGCAGTTCTCCCGGACAGGCTAACTATGGCTACACCTTC.

The rearrangement links TRBV18 to TRBJ1-2; D not certain. CDR3 length equals 15 residues. The germline V and J ends were trimmed by 5 bases and 6 bases, with 19 bases remaining between them. The germline V gene encodes CDR1 KGHSH and CDR2 LQKENI. The CDR3 DNA reads as TGTGCCAGCTCATCGGATTCTCCGGGAGACAATGGCTACACCTTC. Translated: CASSSDSPGDNGYTF.

The gene calls are TRBV7-2 and TRBJ1-4, with 9 positions matching TRBD1. The CDR3 contains 17 residues. CDR1 SGHTA and CDR2 FQGNSA come from the germline V gene. V trimming: 3 bases; J trimming: 8 bases; junction bases outside the gene matches: 13. Here the CDR3 DNA reads TGTGCCAGCAGCTTGAGGCCACCCGGGACAGGGAGAGAAAAACTGTTTTTT. Translated: CASSLRPPGTGREKLFF.

The genes are TRBV5-1 and TRBJ1-1, with D hard to call. Germline V gene data show CDR1 as SGHRS and CDR2 as YFSETQ. Trimming pared 0 bases from V and 4 bases from J, leaving 7 bases between. CDR3 length: 13 amino acids. CDR3 sequence (DNA): TGCGCCAGCAGCTTGGGTGCTACCACTGAAGCTTTCTTT. It codes for CASSLGATTEAFF.

V is TRBV29-1 and J is TRBJ2-2; 15 positions match TRBD2. With V trimmed by 7 bases and J by 4 bases, 10 bases remained unmatched. The CDR3 sequence is 17 residues long. The germline CDR1 and CDR2 sequences are SQVTM and ANQGSEA. CDR3 region: CSAEGLAGGVRTGELFF. The CDR3 DNA reads TGCAGCGCCGAGGGACTAGCGGGAGGTGTACGCACCGGGGAGCTGTTTTTT.

This chain uses TRBV15 with TRBJ2-3; 7 positions match TRBD2. This CDR3 comprises 16 residues. CDR1 LNHNV and CDR2 YYDKDF come from the germline V gene (reference sequence). J was trimmed by 6 bases and V by 1 base; bases with no gene match: 10. The chain's CDR3 is CATSRGLAALGDTQYF. The CDR3 DNA is TGTGCCACCAGCAGAGGGCTAGCGGCCCTTGGGGATACGCAGTATTTT.

The genes are TRBV18 and TRBJ1-4, with unresolved D. In germline, CDR1 is KGHSH, CDR2 LQKENI. Trimming shortened V by 6 bases and J by 5 bases, and 10 bases separated the two germline ends. The CDR3 contains 13 residues. Here the CDR3 DNA reads TGTGCCAGCTCCGGGGAGTGGAATGAAAAACTGTTTTTT. It yields the protein CASSGEWNEKLFF.

V and J are TRBV6-1 and TRBJ1-2, with 8 positions matching TRBD1. This CDR3 spans 15 amino acids. Germline V gene lookup returns CDR1 MNHNS and CDR2 SASEGT. V gave up 6 bases and J gave up 0 bases; unmatched junction bases: 6. The CDR3 loop reads CASRRGTGANYGYTF. CDR3 bases: TGTGCCAGCAGGAGGGGGACAGGAGCTAACTATGGCTACACCTTC.